What follows is one T cell receptor (beta chain) and its context. Its cognate antigen is unknown. Trimming left V 2 bases short and J 1 base short, with 14 bases between. The CDR3 has 16 residues. Germline assignment: CDR1 KGHSH and CDR2 LQKENI. The data were obtained in a study of T cells in localized non-small cell lung cancer. Study-wide findings and caveats: Clonality peaked in uninvolved adjacent lung rather than tumor. Median detection of top 100 tumor clones in adjacent lung was 57 clones. Higher T cell density in the blood was associated with longer overall survival, whereas higher adjacent-lung clonality associated with shorter survival.

Clones were sequenced by immunoSEQ multiplex PCR, and TCRdb holds only the in-frame ones, with some missing. Found here are a few thousand clones, under 30% of them singletons; the top ten hold 22%. This receptor was obtained from a male donor older than 55 with stage II squamous cell lung carcinoma. The chain joins TRBV18 to TRBJ1-1, with D possibly TRBD1 on 5 matching bases. Sequencing used lung tumor tissue, obtained before any cancer treatment. Here the CDR3 reads CASSPVGGASNTEAFF. The CDR3 nucleotides are TGTGCCAGCTCACCAGTAGGAGGGGCGTCGAACACTGAAGCTTTCTTT.